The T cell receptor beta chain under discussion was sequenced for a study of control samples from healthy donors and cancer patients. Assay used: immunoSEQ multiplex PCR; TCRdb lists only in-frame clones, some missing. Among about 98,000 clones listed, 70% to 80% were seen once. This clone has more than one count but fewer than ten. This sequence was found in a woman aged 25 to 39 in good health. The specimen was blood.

CDR3 protein: CASSLANEAFF. For the CDR3, the DNA is TGCGCCAGCAGCTTGGCAAATGAAGCTTTCTTT. This chain links TRBV5-1 with TRBJ1-1; D is unclear. The CDR3 has 11 residues. Trimming pared 0 bases from V and 7 bases from J, leaving 4 bases between. CDR1 is SGHRS, CDR2 YFSETQ, per germline.